A single sample is the source of the 15 T cell receptor beta chains below, sequenced in a study of shared clonotypes between healthy human individuals. The assay was immunoSEQ multiplex PCR, and TCRdb's table has in-frame clones only and misses some. The sample has about 470,000 clones, roughly 77% seen once; the top ten hold 13%. Sequencing used PBMCs. The receptors stem from a woman in her 40s in good health. Some clones in this sample may be carry-over from other donors' samples.

V gene TRBV10-3 combines with J gene TRBJ2-7; 10 nucleotides agree with TRBD1. The CDR3 runs 14 residues. With V trimmed by 8 bases and J by 4 bases, 8 bases remained unmatched. CDR1 is ENHRY and CDR2 is SYGVKD in the germline V gene. CDR3 sequence: CAIGRGQGGYEQYF. In DNA, the CDR3 is TGTGCCATCGGGAGAGGACAGGGGGGGTACGAGCAGTACTTC.

The chain employs TRBV15 and TRBJ2-5; 7 bases agree with TRBD2. From germline, CDR1 is LNHNV and CDR2 YYDKDF (reference sequence). Trimming cost V 0 bases and J 7 bases; bases outside gene matches: 14. CDR3 length: 17 amino acids. The CDR3 DNA follows: TGTGCCACCAGCAGAGATAGCCCAGGAGGGAGCGGGGCGACCCAGTACTTC. This translates into CATSRDSPGGSGATQYF. Supplemented by reference TRBV15 and TRBJ2-5, the full variable domain reads DAMVIQNPRYQVTQFGKPVTLSCSQTLNHNVMYWYQQKSSQAPKLLFHYYDKDFNNEADTPDNFQSRRPNTSFCFLDIRSPGLGDTAMYLCATSRDSPGGSGATQYFGPGTRLLVL.

This clone was seen only once. The chain combines TRBV2 with TRBJ2-7, with 9 bases that match TRBD2. J gave up 5 bases and V 6 bases, and 11 bases lay outside the gene matches. Germline CDR1 and CDR2: SNHLY and FYNNEI. The CDR3 runs to 15 residues. The chain's CDR3 is CASRGLGGRADEQYF. The CDR3 DNA reads TGTGCCAGCAGGGGGCTCGGCGGGAGGGCCGACGAGCAGTACTTC.

V usage is TRBV28 and J usage is TRBJ1-5; no firm D call. Trimming took 10 bases from V and 4 from J, leaving 20 bases between them. This CDR3 has 15 amino acids. Germline CDR1 is MDHEN and CDR2 is SYDVKM. The CDR3 sequence is CATTAKGRGNQPQHF. CDR3 DNA sequence: TGTGCCACTACCGCCAAAGGTCGGGGAAATCAGCCCCAGCATTTT. The full variable domain, its missing parts supplied by reference TRBV28 and TRBJ1-5, is DVKVTQSSRYLVKRTGEKVFLECVQDMDHENMFWYRQDPGLGLRLIYFSYDVKMKEKGDIPEGYSVSREKKERFSLILESASTNQTSMYLCATTAKGRGNQPQHFGDGTRLSIL.

This clone was picked up one time. The chain has TRBV19 and TRBJ2-2, with TRBD1 as a possible D gene (5 bases). V was clipped by 3 bases and J by 3 bases, with 11 bases between them. From germline, CDR1 is LNHDA and CDR2 SQIVND (reference sequence). The CDR3 totals 15 residues. The CDR3 coding sequence is TGTGCCAGTAGTATCGGCAGGGTGTACACCGGGGAGCTGTTTTTT. Translation gives CASSIGRVYTGELFF. The full variable domain, in which reference TRBV19 and TRBJ2-2 provide the parts outside the CDR3, is DGGITQSPKYLFRKEGQNVTLSCEQNLNHDAMYWYRQDPGQGLRLIYYSQIVNDFQKGDIAEGYSVSREKKESFPLTVTSAQKNPTAFYLCASSIGRVYTGELFFGEGSRLTVL.

V gene TRBV5-4 combines with J gene TRBJ2-1; TRBD2 aligns across 9 bases. V trimming: 3 bases; J trimming: 4 bases; junction bases outside the gene matches: 8. The CDR3 has 16 residues. Germline lookup yields CDR1 SGHNT and CDR2 YYREEE (reference sequence). CDR3 sequence: CASSWGTSSIYNEQFF. As DNA, the CDR3 is TGTGCCAGCAGCTGGGGGACTAGCAGTATTTACAATGAGCAGTTCTTC.

The chain uses TRBV11-2 and TRBJ2-7; D may be TRBD1 (5 bases). V was trimmed by 1 base and J by 12 bases, leaving 13 bases between them. The CDR3 is 12 residues long. Germline V CDR1 and CDR2: SGHAT, FQNNGV. CDR3 sequence (DNA): TGTGCCAGCAGCTTAGCAGGGTGGTTCCGGTACTTC. It is translated as CASSLAGWFRYF.

This clone was seen just once. The chain uses TRBV28 and TRBJ1-2; 8 nucleotides line up with TRBD1. V dropped 3 bases and J dropped 5; count of bases not matched to a gene: 5. CDR1 and CDR2 (germline): MDHEN, SYDVKM. This CDR3 has 14 amino acids. The CDR3 sequence is CASSFTGGSYGYTF. For the CDR3, the DNA is TGTGCCAGCAGTTTTACAGGGGGTAGTTATGGCTACACCTTC.

This clone was counted between two and nine times. CDR3 amino acids: CASSLQGTYGYTF. CDR3 DNA: TGTGCCAGCAGCCTCCAGGGGACCTATGGCTACACCTTC. This chain links TRBV7-8 with TRBJ1-2, with D perhaps matching TRBD1 (6 bases). Germline CDR1 SGHVS, CDR2 FQNEAQ. The CDR3 has 13 amino acids. Trimming took off 5 bases at V and 4 bases at J, with 11 bases between the two ends.

The chain recombines TRBV5-4 with TRBJ2-1; 14 bases are a match to TRBD2. CDR1 is SGHNT, CDR2 YYREEE, per germline (reference sequence). Trimming removed 2 bases from V and 11 bases from J; junction bases left unmatched: 6. This CDR3 region has 15 residues. DNA for the CDR3: TGTGCCAGCAGCTTACAGGGACTAGCGGGAGTGCAGCAGTTCTTC. Translation gives CASSLQGLAGVQQFF.

The chain joins TRBV6-1 to TRBJ2-7; TRBD1 is a possible D gene (6 bases). Trimming removed 5 bases from V and 4 bases from J, with 12 bases in between. The CDR3 contains 13 residues. The germline V gene encodes CDR1 MNHNS and CDR2 SASEGT. For the CDR3, the DNA is TGTGCCAGCAGTACAGGGTTCGGGTACGAGCAGTACTTC. Residues: CASSTGFGYEQYF.

This clone has a handful of counts. This sequence joins TRBV5-1 and TRBJ2-2; 8 nucleotides match TRBD1. The V and J ends lost 7 bases and 3 bases, in that order; junction bases with no gene match: 8. This CDR3 contains 15 residues. The germline CDR1 and CDR2 sequences are SGHRS and YFSETQ. Here the CDR3 DNA reads TGCGCCAGCGGACCGGGACAGGTGTACACCGGGGAGCTGTTTTTT. Its translation: CASGPGQVYTGELFF.

The chain combines TRBV10-1 with TRBJ2-3; 7 nucleotides align to TRBD2. Per the germline V gene, CDR1 is WNHNN and CDR2 is SYGVQD (reference sequence). CDR3 length: 15 amino acids. V shed 2 bases and J 1 base; nucleotides not matched to a gene: 3. DNA of the CDR3: TGCGCCAGCAGTGAGGCGGGGGTCGGCACAGATACGCAGTATTTT. It encodes CASSEAGVGTDTQYF.

This sequence joins TRBV30 and TRBJ1-2, with D perhaps TRBD1 (6 bases). CDR1 and CDR2 from the germline V gene are GTSNPN and SVGIG (reference sequence). This CDR3 has 13 residues. The V and J ends lost 1 base and 2 bases respectively, with 8 bases between them. CDR3 sequence reads: CAWSEGGNYGYTF. As DNA, the CDR3 is TGTGCCTGGAGTGAGGGGGGAAACTATGGCTACACCTTC.

The V gene is TRBV2, the J gene TRBJ1-2; 10 bases are shared with TRBD1. The length of the CDR3 is 15 residues. Trimming removed 1 base from V and 2 bases from J; junction bases left unmatched: 1. Germline V gene data show CDR1 as SNHLY and CDR2 as FYNNEI. The CDR3: CASSEGGQGNYGYTF. CDR3 coding DNA: TGTGCCAGCAGTGAAGGGGGACAGGGGAACTATGGCTACACCTTC.